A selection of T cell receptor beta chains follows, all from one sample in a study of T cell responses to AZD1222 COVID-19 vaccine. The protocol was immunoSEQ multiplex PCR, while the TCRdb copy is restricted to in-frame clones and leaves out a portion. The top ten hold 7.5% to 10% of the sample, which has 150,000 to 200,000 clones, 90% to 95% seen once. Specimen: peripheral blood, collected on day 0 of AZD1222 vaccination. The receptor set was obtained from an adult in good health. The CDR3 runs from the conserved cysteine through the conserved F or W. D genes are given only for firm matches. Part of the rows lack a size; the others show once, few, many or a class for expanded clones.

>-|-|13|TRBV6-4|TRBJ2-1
TGTGCCAGCAGTACGGGCCCTTACAATGAGCAGTTCTTC
CASSTGPYNEQFF
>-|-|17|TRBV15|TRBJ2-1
TGTGCCACCAGCAGAGATCGTTTGCGGGCCTCCTACAATGAGCAGTTCTTC
CATSRDRLRASYNEQFF
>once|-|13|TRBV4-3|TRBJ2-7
TGCGCCAGCAGCCAAGAGGGGGGCTACGAGCAGTACTTC
CASSQEGGYEQYF
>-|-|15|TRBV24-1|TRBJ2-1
TGTGCCACCAGTGGGGTTAGCCGATCTGGTAATGAGCAGTTCTTC
CATSGVSRSGNEQFF
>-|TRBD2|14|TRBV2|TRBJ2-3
TGTGCCAGCAGAGGGGACTACGTCGCAGATACGCAGTATTTT
CASRGDYVADTQYF
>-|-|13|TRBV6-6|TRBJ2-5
TGTGCCAGCAGTTACGTGGGATTTGAGACCCAGTACTTC
CASSYVGFETQYF
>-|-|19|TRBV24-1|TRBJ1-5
TGTGCCACCAGTGATTTGCTCGTCGCGGACTCGCTTAGCAATCAGCCCCAGCATTTT
CATSDLLVADSLSNQPQHF
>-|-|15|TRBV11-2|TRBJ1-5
TGTGCCAGCAGCTTATCCTTAGGGGGGAGCCAGCCCCAGCATTTT
CASSLSLGGSQPQHF
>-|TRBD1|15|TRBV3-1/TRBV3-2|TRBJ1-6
TGTGCCAGCAGCCAGCGGACAGGGGGTAATTCACCCCTCCACTTT
CASSQRTGGNSPLHF
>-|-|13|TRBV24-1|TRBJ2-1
TGTGCCACCAGCCACTCGTCTGAATATGAGCAGTTCTTC
CATSHSSEYEQFF
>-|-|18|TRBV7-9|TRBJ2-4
TGTGCCAGCAGCTTAGTTGGGGCAGGCGGCTGGAACAAAAACATTCAGTACTTC
CASSLVGAGGWNKNIQYF
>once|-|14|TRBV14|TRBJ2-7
TGTGCCAGCAGCCTCCGGGACGGTGTCTACGAGCAGTACTTC
CASSLRDGVYEQYF
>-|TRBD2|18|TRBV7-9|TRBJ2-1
TGTGCCAGCAGCTTAGTTCGGCTAGCGGGAGTTTGGTGGAATGAGCAGTTCTTC
CASSLVRLAGVWWNEQFF
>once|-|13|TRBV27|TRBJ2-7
TGTGCCAGCAGCGAGGGACACCAGATCGAGCAGTACTTC
CASSEGHQIEQYF
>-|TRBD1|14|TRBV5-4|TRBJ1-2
TGTGCCAGCAGCTTGGTACAGGGGCCCGGGGGCTACACCTTC
CASSLVQGPGGYTF
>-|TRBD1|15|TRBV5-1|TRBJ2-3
TGCGCCAGCAGCTTCGACAGGGGGCGTCAAGATACGCAGTATTTT
CASSFDRGRQDTQYF
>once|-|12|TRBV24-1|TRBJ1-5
TGTGCCACCAGTGATGCCGATCAGCCCCAGCATTTT
CATSDADQPQHF
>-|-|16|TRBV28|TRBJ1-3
TGTGCCAGCAGTCGGACAGCCCAGAGCTCTGGAAACACCATATATTTT
CASSRTAQSSGNTIYF
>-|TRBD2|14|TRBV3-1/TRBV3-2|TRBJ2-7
TGTGCCAGCAGCCGGCGGGGGGGGAACTACGAGCAGTACTTC
CASSRRGGNYEQYF
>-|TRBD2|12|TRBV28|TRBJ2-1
TGTGCCAGCAGCCGCTTGGGACTAATTCAGTTCTTC
CASSRLGLIQFF
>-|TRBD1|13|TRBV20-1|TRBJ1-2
TGCAGTGCTAGTGGGACAGGGGGGTTCGGCTACACCTTC
CSASGTGGFGYTF
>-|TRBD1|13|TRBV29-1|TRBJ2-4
TGCAGCGCACGAGGGACAGAAAAAAACATTCAGTACTTC
CSARGTEKNIQYF
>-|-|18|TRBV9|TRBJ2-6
TGTGCCAGCAGCCCTCCCGGCGGGGCCATCTCTGGGGCCAACGTCCTGACTTTC
CASSPPGGAISGANVLTF
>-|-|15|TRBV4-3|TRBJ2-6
TGCGCCAGCAGCCAAGATACCCCTGGGGCCAACGTCCTGACTTTC
CASSQDTPGANVLTF
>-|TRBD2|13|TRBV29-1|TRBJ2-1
TGCAGCGTTGGGACTAGCGGGCCCAATGAGCAGTTCTTC
CSVGTSGPNEQFF
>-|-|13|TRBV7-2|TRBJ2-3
TGTGCCAGCAGCTTAGGTTCTAGCATGACGCAGTATTTT
CASSLGSSMTQYF
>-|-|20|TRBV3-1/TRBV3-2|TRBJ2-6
TGTGCCAGCGGCGCGATTGGGGTCCGGGACCACTACTCTGGGGCCAACGTCCTGACTTTC
CASGAIGVRDHYSGANVLTF
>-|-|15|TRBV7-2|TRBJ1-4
TGTGCCAGCAGCAGCACAGGCACAACTAATGAAAAACTGTTTTTT
CASSSTGTTNEKLFF
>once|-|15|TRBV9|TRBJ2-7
TGTGCCAGCAGCGTACAGGGGCAGAACCTCGGCGAGCAGTACTTC
CASSVQGQNLGEQYF